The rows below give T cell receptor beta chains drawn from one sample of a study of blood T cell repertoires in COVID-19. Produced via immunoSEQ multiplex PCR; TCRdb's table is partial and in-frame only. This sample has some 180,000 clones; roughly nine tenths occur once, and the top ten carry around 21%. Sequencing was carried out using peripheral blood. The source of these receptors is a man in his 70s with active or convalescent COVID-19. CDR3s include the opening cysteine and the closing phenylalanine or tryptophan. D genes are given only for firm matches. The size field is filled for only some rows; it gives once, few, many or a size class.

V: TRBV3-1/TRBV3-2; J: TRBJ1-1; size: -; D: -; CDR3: CASSQEGQQTKGDTEAFF; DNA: TGTGCCAGCAGCCAAGAAGGACAGCAAACAAAAGGGGACACTGAAGCTTTCTTT
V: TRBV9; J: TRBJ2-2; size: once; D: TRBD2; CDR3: CASSRTSGGTGTGELFF; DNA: TGTGCCAGCAGCCGGACTAGCGGGGGGACCGGGACCGGGGAGCTGTTTTTT
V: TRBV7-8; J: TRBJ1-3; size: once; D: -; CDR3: CASSLIGTTSGNTIYF; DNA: TGTGCCAGCAGCTTAATAGGGACAACCTCTGGAAACACCATATATTTT
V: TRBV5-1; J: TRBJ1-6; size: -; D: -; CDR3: CASSLVEGAVLHF; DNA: TGCGCCAGCAGCTTGGTTGAAGGGGCTGTCCTCCACTTT
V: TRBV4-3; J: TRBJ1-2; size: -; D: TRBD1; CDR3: CASSQATDRGRNYGYTF; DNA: TGCGCCAGCAGCCAAGCTACCGACAGGGGGCGAAACTATGGCTACACCTTC
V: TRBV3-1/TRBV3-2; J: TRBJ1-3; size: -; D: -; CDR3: CASSQPGFSGNTIYF; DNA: TGTGCCAGCAGCCAACCAGGGTTTTCGGGAAACACCATATATTTT
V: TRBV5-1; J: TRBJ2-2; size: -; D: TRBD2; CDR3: CASSPTSGRSTGELFF; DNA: TGCGCCAGCAGCCCGACTAGCGGGAGATCCACCGGGGAGCTGTTTTTT
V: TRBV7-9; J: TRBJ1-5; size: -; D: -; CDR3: CASSAGDQPQHF; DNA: TGTGCCAGCAGCGCGGGAGATCAGCCCCAGCATTTT
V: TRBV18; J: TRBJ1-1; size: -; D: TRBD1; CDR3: CASSHGTGEIPEAFF; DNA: TGTGCCAGCTCACACGGGACAGGGGAAATCCCTGAAGCTTTCTTT
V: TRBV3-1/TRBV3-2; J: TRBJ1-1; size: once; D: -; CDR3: CASSQLAGNTEAFF; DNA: TGTGCCAGCAGCCAGCTAGCGGGGAACACTGAAGCTTTCTTT
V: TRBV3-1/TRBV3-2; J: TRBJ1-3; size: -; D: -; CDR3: CASSQDSEGNTIYF; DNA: TGTGCCAGCAGCCAAGATTCTGAGGGAAACACCATATATTTT
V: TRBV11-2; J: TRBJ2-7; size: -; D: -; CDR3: CASSRQVLTSNEQYF; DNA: TGTGCCAGCAGCCGACAGGTCCTCACCTCTAACGAGCAGTACTTC
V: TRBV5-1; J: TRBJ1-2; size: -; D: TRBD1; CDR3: CASSPGQGWDGYTF; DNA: TGCGCCAGCAGCCCCGGACAGGGGTGGGATGGCTACACCTTC
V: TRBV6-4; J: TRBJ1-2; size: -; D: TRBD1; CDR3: CASSASGQNYGYTF; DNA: TGTGCCAGCAGTGCCTCGGGACAGAACTATGGCTACACCTTC
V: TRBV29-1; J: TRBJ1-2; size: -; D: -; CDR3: CSVGRPQGLNYGYTF; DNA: TGCAGCGTTGGTCGTCCGCAGGGCCTTAACTATGGCTACACCTTC
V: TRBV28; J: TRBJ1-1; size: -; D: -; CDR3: CASSLSAGRTFF; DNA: TGTGCCAGCAGTTTATCGGCAGGGCGAACTTTCTTT
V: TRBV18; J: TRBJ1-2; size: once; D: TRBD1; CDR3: CASSLTTGQEDGYTF; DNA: TGTGCCAGCTCACTAACCACGGGACAGGAGGATGGCTACACCTTC
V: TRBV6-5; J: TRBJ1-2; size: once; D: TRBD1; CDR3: CASSFDRAGGYTF; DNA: TGTGCCAGCAGCTTTGACAGGGCTGGGGGCTACACCTTC
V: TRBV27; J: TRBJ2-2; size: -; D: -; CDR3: CASSLTAGELFF; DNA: TGTGCCAGCAGTTTAACGGCCGGGGAGCTGTTTTTT
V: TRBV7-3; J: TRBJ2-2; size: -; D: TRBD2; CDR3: CASSWTSESTGELFF; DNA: TGTGCCAGCAGCTGGACTAGCGAAAGCACCGGGGAGCTGTTTTTT
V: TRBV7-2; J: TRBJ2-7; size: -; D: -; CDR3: CASSYDIYEQYF; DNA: TGTGCCAGCAGTTATGACATCTACGAGCAGTACTTC
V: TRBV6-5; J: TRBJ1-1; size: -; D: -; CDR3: CASSYTHRVNTEAFF; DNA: TGTGCCAGCAGTTACACCCACAGGGTGAACACTGAAGCTTTCTTT
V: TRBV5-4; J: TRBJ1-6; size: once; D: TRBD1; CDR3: CASSLDRGNSPLHF; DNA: TGTGCCAGCAGCTTGGACAGGGGGAATTCACCCCTCCACTTT
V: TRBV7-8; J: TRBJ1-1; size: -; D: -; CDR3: CASSSSLGRGGHTEAFF; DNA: TGTGCCAGCAGCTCATCCCTAGGCAGGGGAGGGCACACTGAAGCTTTCTTT
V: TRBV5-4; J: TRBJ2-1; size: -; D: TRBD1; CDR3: CASSLWTGNDEQFF; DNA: TGTGCCAGCAGCTTGTGGACAGGTAACGATGAGCAGTTCTTC
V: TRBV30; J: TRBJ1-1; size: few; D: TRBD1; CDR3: CAWSLRSGQKNTEAFF; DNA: TGTGCCTGGAGTCTCCGCTCGGGACAGAAGAACACTGAAGCTTTCTTT
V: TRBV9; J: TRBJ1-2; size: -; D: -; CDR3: CASSDSLRSYGYTF; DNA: TGTGCCAGCAGCGATTCGCTTCGGAGCTATGGCTACACCTTC
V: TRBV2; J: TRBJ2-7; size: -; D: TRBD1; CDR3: CASSRHGTDASSYEQYF; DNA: TGTGCCAGCAGTCGCCACGGGACAGATGCTAGCTCCTACGAGCAGTACTTC
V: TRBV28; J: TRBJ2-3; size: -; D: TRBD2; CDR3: CASSFSVEREEPPDTQYF; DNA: TGTGCCAGCAGTTTTTCCGTTGAGCGGGAGGAGCCTCCAGATACGCAGTATTTT
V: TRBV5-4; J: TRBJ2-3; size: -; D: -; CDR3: CASSLRTGSTDTQYF; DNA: TGTGCCAGCAGCTTGAGGACGGGGAGCACAGATACGCAGTATTTT
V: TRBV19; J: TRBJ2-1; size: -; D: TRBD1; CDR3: CASTRAGTGYNEQFF; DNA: TGTGCCAGTACTCGAGCCGGGACAGGGTACAATGAGCAGTTCTTC
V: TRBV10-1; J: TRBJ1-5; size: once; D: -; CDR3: CASSEGGGKPQHF; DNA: TGCGCCAGCAGTGAGGGGGGAGGAAAGCCCCAGCATTTT
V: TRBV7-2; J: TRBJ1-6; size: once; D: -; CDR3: CASSLQGQNNSPLHF; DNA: TGTGCCAGCAGCTTACAGGGGCAGAATAATTCACCCCTCCACTTT
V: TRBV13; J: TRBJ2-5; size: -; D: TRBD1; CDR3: CASSLGWDRASSGTQYF; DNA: TGTGCCAGCAGCTTAGGTTGGGACAGGGCGAGTTCGGGGACCCAGTACTTC
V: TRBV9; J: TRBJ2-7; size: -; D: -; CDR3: CASSVGSSYEQYF; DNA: TGTGCCAGCAGCGTAGGGTCGAGCTACGAGCAGTACTTC
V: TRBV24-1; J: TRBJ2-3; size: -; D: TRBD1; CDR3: CATSDSSGTASTDTQYF; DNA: TGTGCCACCAGTGATTCCTCCGGGACAGCTAGCACAGATACGCAGTATTTT
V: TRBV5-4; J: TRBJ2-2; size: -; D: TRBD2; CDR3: CASSPGLGLAGELFF; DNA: TGTGCCAGCAGCCCGGGACTAGGGTTAGCCGGGGAGCTGTTTTTT
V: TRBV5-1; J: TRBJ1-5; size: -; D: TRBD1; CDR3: CASVEPGQSLYSNQPQHF; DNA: TGCGCCAGCGTAGAACCGGGACAGAGCCTTTATAGCAATCAGCCCCAGCATTTT
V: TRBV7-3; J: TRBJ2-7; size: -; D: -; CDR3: CASSPAGGTGGEQYF; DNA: TGTGCCAGCAGCCCGGCGGGGGGGACAGGTGGCGAGCAGTACTTC
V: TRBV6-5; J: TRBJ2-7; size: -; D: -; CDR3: CASSYSRQVASEQYF; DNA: TGTGCCAGCAGTTACTCCAGACAGGTTGCGAGCGAGCAGTACTTC
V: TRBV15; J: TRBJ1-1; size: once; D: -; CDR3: CATSRNPAGGNTEAFF; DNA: TGTGCCACCAGCAGAAACCCTGCAGGTGGGAACACTGAAGCTTTCTTT
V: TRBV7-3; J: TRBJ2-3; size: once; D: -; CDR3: CASSLEGHGLTDTQYF; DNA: TGTGCCAGCAGCTTAGAGGGACACGGCCTCACAGATACGCAGTATTTT
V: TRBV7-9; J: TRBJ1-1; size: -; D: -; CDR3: CASSLRTDTEAFF; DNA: TGTGCCAGCAGCTTACGCACAGACACTGAAGCTTTCTTT
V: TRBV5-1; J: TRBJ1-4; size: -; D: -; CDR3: CASSYGDGNEKLFF; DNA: TGCGCCAGCAGCTACGGGGATGGTAATGAAAAACTGTTTTTT
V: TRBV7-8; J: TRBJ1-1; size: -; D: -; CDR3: CASSLPGRGTEAFF; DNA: TGTGCCAGCAGCCTCCCGGGAAGAGGTACTGAAGCTTTCTTT
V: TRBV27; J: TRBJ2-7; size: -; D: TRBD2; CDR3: CASRRTSGDEQYF; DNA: TGTGCCAGCAGGCGGACTAGCGGGGATGAGCAGTACTTC
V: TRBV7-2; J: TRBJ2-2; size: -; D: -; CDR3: CASSLGPPGFPGELFF; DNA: TGTGCCAGCAGCTTAGGTCCTCCAGGGTTCCCCGGGGAGCTGTTTTTT
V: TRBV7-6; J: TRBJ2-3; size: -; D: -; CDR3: CASSRQTPGGSTDTQYF; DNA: TGTGCCAGCAGCCGGCAAACCCCAGGGGGGAGCACAGATACGCAGTATTTT
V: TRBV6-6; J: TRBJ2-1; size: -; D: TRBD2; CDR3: CASSLLAGGLSATFNEQFF; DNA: TGTGCCAGCAGTCTTCTAGCGGGGGGCCTGTCAGCCACTTTCAATGAGCAGTTCTTC
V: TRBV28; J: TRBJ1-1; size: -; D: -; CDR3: CASLLRGWMNTEAFF; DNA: TGTGCCAGCCTCCTCAGGGGCTGGATGAACACTGAAGCTTTCTTT
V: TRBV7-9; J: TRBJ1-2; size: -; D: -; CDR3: CASSLGLAANYGYTF; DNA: TGTGCCAGCAGCTTAGGCCTGGCAGCTAACTATGGCTACACCTTC
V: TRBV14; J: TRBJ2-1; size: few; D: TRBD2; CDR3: CASSPRTSAYNEQFF; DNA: TGTGCCAGCAGCCCCAGGACTAGCGCCTACAATGAGCAGTTCTTC
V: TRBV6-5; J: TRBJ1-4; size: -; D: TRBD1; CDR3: CASRQGDSTNEKLFF; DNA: TGTGCCAGCAGACAAGGGGACAGCACTAATGAAAAACTGTTTTTT
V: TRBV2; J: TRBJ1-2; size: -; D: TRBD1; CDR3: CAGRDRAYGYTF; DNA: TGTGCCGGCCGGGACAGGGCCTATGGCTACACCTTC